This passage covers 25 T cell receptor beta chains from one sample sequenced in a study of blood T cell repertoires in COVID-19. Profiling relied on immunoSEQ multiplex PCR, and the TCRdb table lists in-frame clones only, not all of them. Of roughly 340,000 clones detected, roughly 86% appear once; the ten largest clones hold roughly 2%. The source material was PBMCs or T cells enriched from blood (not recorded which). The receptors stem from a man aged 35 to 55 in a cohort exposed to, infected with or recovered from COVID-19 (not recorded which).

As to this clone: The same CDR3 arises from other DNA sequences in this sample as well. The chain carries TRBV18 and TRBJ1-2, with a possible D match to TRBD1 (5 bases). Trimming removed 3 bases at V and 3 bases at J, with 8 bases between. Germline V CDR1 and CDR2: KGHSH, LQKENI. CDR3 length equals 13 residues. The CDR3 region is CASSPGGDYGYTF. DNA for the CDR3: TGTGCCAGCTCACCTGGGGGGGACTATGGCTACACCTTC.

V is TRBV7-2 and J is TRBJ2-7, with TRBD1 matching 8 bases. This CDR3 is 16 amino acids long. Germline CDR1 reads SGHTA; CDR2 reads FQGNSA. The V and J ends lost 2 bases and 0 bases, in that order; junction bases with no gene match: 6. The CDR3 spells CASSLKTGAGSYEQYF. CDR3 DNA sequence: TGTGCCAGCAGCTTAAAGACAGGGGCGGGCTCCTACGAGCAGTACTTC.

The rearrangement links TRBV11-2 to TRBJ1-2, with a possible D match to TRBD1 (5 bases). Germline V gene data show CDR1 as SGHAT and CDR2 as FQNNGV. Trimming took off 2 bases at V and 6 bases at J, with 22 bases between the two ends. The CDR3 runs 17 residues. In nucleotides, the CDR3 is TGTGCCAGCAGCTTACTCCAACAGGATGAAGGTACTGATGGCTACACCTTC. It specifies CASSLLQQDEGTDGYTF.

This clone was recorded only once. The V call is TRBV11-2, the J call TRBJ2-7; 9 nucleotides agree with TRBD1. Per germline, CDR1 SGHAT and CDR2 FQNNGV. The CDR3 runs 15 residues. V lost 2 bases, J lost 3 bases, and 5 bases stayed unmatched. The CDR3 DNA is TGTGCCAGCAGCTTATGGGACAGGGACCACTACGAGCAGTACTTC. Encoded protein: CASSLWDRDHYEQYF.

The rearrangement links TRBV18 to TRBJ1-5; no clear D. The V end lost 2 bases, the J end lost 6 bases, and 8 bases lay between the germline ends. This CDR3 region has 13 residues. Germline lookup yields CDR1 KGHSH and CDR2 LQKENI. The CDR3 sequence is CASSPGRGQPQHF. In DNA form, the CDR3 reads TGTGCCAGCTCACCAGGGCGGGGTCAGCCCCAGCATTTT.

The gene calls are TRBV27 and TRBJ1-1, with a possible D match to TRBD1 (5 bases). From germline, CDR1 is MNHEY and CDR2 SMNVEV (reference sequence). CDR3 length: 13 amino acids. Trimming removed 8 bases at V and 7 bases at J, with 17 bases between. The CDR3 DNA reads TGTGCCAGCGGGAGGTCGGGGGGGTTTGAAGCTTTCTTT. Encoded protein: CASGRSGGFEAFF.

This sequence joins TRBV6-5 and TRBJ1-6; 7 nucleotides align to TRBD1. The junction had 4 bases not matched to a gene; V was cut back by 1 base and J by 7 bases. The V gene's germline CDR1 is MNHEY and CDR2 SVGAGI. The CDR3 spans 15 residues. CDR3 sequence reads: CASSYWGQLNSPLHF. In DNA form, the CDR3 reads TGTGCCAGCAGTTACTGGGGACAGCTAAATTCACCCCTCCACTTT.

The chain recombines TRBV6-5 with TRBJ2-6; 8 bases align to TRBD1. From germline, CDR1 is MNHEY and CDR2 SVGAGI. This CDR3 contains 14 residues. With 8 bases clipped from V and 1 base from J, the junction kept 1 base outside the gene matches. In DNA, the CDR3 is TGTGCCAGCCAGGGGGCTTCTGGGGCCAACGTCCTGACTTTC. Protein product: CASQGASGANVLTF.

The chain recombines TRBV6-6 with TRBJ1-2; D is possibly TRBD1 (5 bases). The CDR3 spans 13 residues. V shed 5 bases and J shed 4 bases, with 11 bases lying between them. The germline gives CDR1 MNHNY, CDR2 SVGAGI (reference sequence). This CDR3 reads CASSRDGGYGYTF. CDR3 in DNA: TGTGCCAGCAGTCGGGACGGGGGCTATGGCTACACCTTC.

The chain uses TRBV27 and TRBJ2-1, with D possibly matching TRBD1 (6 bases). V gave up 3 bases and J gave up 3 bases, with 9 bases separating them. This CDR3 has 14 amino acids. Per the germline V gene, CDR1 is MNHEY and CDR2 is SMNVEV (reference sequence). The CDR3 nucleotides are TGTGCCAGCAGTTTTGGACAGCGCTACAATGAGCAGTTCTTC. Translated: CASSFGQRYNEQFF.

This chain uses TRBV7-2 with TRBJ1-5; a possible D gene is TRBD1 (5 bases). This CDR3 region has 16 residues. V gave up 1 base and J gave up 3 bases, with 13 bases separating them. Germline assignment: CDR1 SGHTA and CDR2 FQGNSA. CDR3 DNA: TGTGCCAGCAGCTTAGGGGGTGGGGGGTACAATCAGCCCCAGCATTTT. Protein sequence: CASSLGGGGYNQPQHF.

This chain uses TRBV5-4 with TRBJ2-7; a weak D match, TRBD2 (6 bases). The germline V gene encodes CDR1 SGHNT and CDR2 YYREEE (reference sequence). The CDR3 loop spans 13 amino acids. V lost 2 bases and J 6 bases, leaving 12 bases between the germline ends. The CDR3: CASSLIGSGEQYF. Written as DNA, the CDR3 is TGTGCCAGCAGCTTAATCGGGAGCGGCGAGCAGTACTTC.

The count of this clone is one. The CDR3 DNA follows: TGCGCCAGCAGCTTGGACCCCGCAGGGACTTCGAACACCGGGGAGCTGTTTTTT. Translation gives CASSLDPAGTSNTGELFF. The V and J genes are TRBV5-1 and TRBJ2-2, with D maybe TRBD2 (6 bases). Germline CDR1 reads SGHRS; CDR2 reads YFSETQ. The CDR3 extends over 18 amino acids. Trimming left V 0 bases short and J 0 bases short, with 15 bases between.

A few counts support this clone. The gene calls are TRBV5-4 and TRBJ2-6; TRBD2 matches 7 bases. Germline V gene data show CDR1 as SGHNT and CDR2 as YYREEE (reference sequence). CDR3 length equals 18 residues. V was pared by 0 bases and J by 0 bases, with 6 bases of the junction left unmatched. CDR3 DNA: TGTGCCAGCAGCTTGGCGGGAGGAAGGCCCTCTGGGGCCAACGTCCTGACTTTC. This gives the protein CASSLAGGRPSGANVLTF.

The chain couples TRBV11-2 to TRBJ1-1; possible D gene TRBD1, 6 bases. The CDR3 covers 13 residues. In germline, CDR1 is SGHAT, CDR2 FQNNGV. The V gene lost 3 bases and the J gene lost 1 base, with 6 bases spanning the gap. CDR3: CASSLGANTEAFF. DNA for the CDR3: TGTGCCAGCAGCTTGGGGGCGAACACTGAAGCTTTCTTT.

The V and J genes are TRBV20-1 and TRBJ2-7; TRBD1 might be the D (5 bases). This CDR3 comprises 11 residues. V lost 4 bases and J lost 7, with 11 bases in between. From germline, CDR1 is DFQATT and CDR2 SNEGSKA (reference sequence). Here the CDR3 reads CSAIRAQEQYF. The DNA of the CDR3 is TGCAGTGCTATCAGGGCACAAGAGCAGTACTTC.

This clone was counted between two and nine times. V usage is TRBV7-2 and J usage is TRBJ2-3; perhaps TRBD2 as D (5 bases). Germline CDR1 SGHTA, CDR2 FQGNSA. The CDR3 is 17 amino acids. Trimming cost V 2 bases and J 2 bases, with 17 bases left between them. Written as DNA, the CDR3 is TGTGCCAGCAGCTTATACCCCCTAGCCGGATCCACAGATACGCAGTATTTT. Translation: CASSLYPLAGSTDTQYF.

A word on this clone: The sample holds other DNA sequences that translate to the same CDR3. V is TRBV3-1 (or the pseudogene TRBV3-2) and J is TRBJ1-5; D is unresolved. CDR1 LGHDT and CDR2 YNNKEL come from the germline V gene (reference sequence). The CDR3 length is 15 residues. Trimming left V 1 base short and J 6 bases short, with 13 bases between. The CDR3 loop is CASSQAGGFGQPQHF. In DNA form, the CDR3 reads TGTGCCAGCAGCCAAGCGGGCGGGTTTGGTCAGCCCCAGCATTTT.

The rearrangement links TRBV27 to TRBJ1-6, with TRBD1 as a possible D gene (6 bases). The V gene lost 6 bases and the J gene lost 4 bases, with 19 bases spanning the gap. Germline CDR1 MNHEY, CDR2 SMNVEV (reference sequence). The CDR3 contains 17 residues. The CDR3 bases are TGTGCCAGCAGCGAATTTCCCCCGGACAGATATAATTCACCCCTCCACTTT. Translating gives CASSEFPPDRYNSPLHF.

About this clone itself: The same CDR3 is also encoded by other DNA sequences in this sample. The chain links TRBV18 to TRBJ2-3, with a possible D match to TRBD1 (6 bases). Germline values: CDR1 KGHSH, CDR2 LQKENI. This CDR3 has 15 residues. V was pared by 2 bases and J by 2 bases, with 11 bases between. CDR3 bases: TGTGCCAGCTCACCAGGGCAGGGGACCACAGATACGCAGTATTTT. Amino acid sequence: CASSPGQGTTDTQYF.

This sequence joins TRBV19 and TRBJ1-2; 9 bases agree with TRBD1. This CDR3 is built from 14 residues. V lost 6 bases to trimming and J lost 6 bases; unmatched junction nucleotides: 8. Germline-derived CDR1 and CDR2 are LNHDA and SQIVND (reference sequence). CDR3 nucleotides: TGTGCCAGTAGGGAACAGGGGGCGGCGGATGGCTACACCTTC. Its protein product is CASREQGAADGYTF.

This chain joins TRBV25-1 and TRBJ1-3; the D is unclear. This CDR3 region has 15 residues. Germline V gene sequence: CDR1 MGHDK, CDR2 SYGVNS. Trimming shortened V by 1 base and J by 5 bases, and 12 bases separated the two germline ends. This chain's CDR3 is CASSEFGVGRNTIYF. In DNA form, the CDR3 reads TGTGCCAGCAGTGAATTTGGAGTTGGCCGAAACACCATATATTTT. The variable domain in full, completed from reference TRBV25-1 and TRBJ1-3, reads EADIYQTPRYLVIGTGKKITLECSQTMGHDKMYWYQQDPGMELHLIHYSYGVNSTEKGDLSSESTVSRIRTEHFPLTLESARPSHTSQYLCASSEFGVGRNTIYFGEGSWLTVV.

The chain employs TRBV24-1 and TRBJ1-5; D ambiguous. The CDR3 contains 22 residues. V lost 5 bases and J lost 1, with 32 bases in between. Germline V gives CDR1 KGHDR, CDR2 SFDVKD. DNA for the CDR3: TGTGCCACCAGTGCAATTTCCGGCCACGAGGCAGTAGTATTTGAGAGCAATCAGCCCCAGCATTTT. This encodes CATSAISGHEAVVFESNQPQHF.

The genes are TRBV3-1 (or the pseudogene TRBV3-2) and TRBJ2-3; TRBD2 matches at 11 bases. Germline loops: CDR1 LGHDT, CDR2 YNNKEL (reference sequence). V lost 8 bases and J lost 7; bases outside the gene matches: 11. This CDR3 has 15 residues. The CDR3 sequence: CASGHPGLAAHTQYF. In DNA form, the CDR3 reads TGTGCCAGCGGACACCCGGGACTAGCGGCTCATACGCAGTATTTT.

The chain joins TRBV6-4 to TRBJ2-4; TRBD2 matches at 11 bases. V dropped 6 bases and J dropped 1; count of bases not matched to a gene: 17. This CDR3 contains 20 residues. CDR1 is MRHNA, CDR2 SNTAGT, per germline. The CDR3 region has the DNA TGTGCCAGCAGGGAACCGGGACTAGCGGAAACCTTGGAGGCCAAAAACATTCAGTACTTC. Amino acid sequence: CASREPGLAETLEAKNIQYF.